This T cell receptor (beta chain) was captured by sequencing in a study of shared clonotypes between healthy human individuals. Study information: The people who gave samples were a couple of women and a few men aged 18 to 49. Overall study findings and caveats: Non-shared clonotypes showed lower generation probabilities than clonotypes common to all four donors. Naive subsets generally exceeded memory subsets in estimated richness.

In the CD4+ fraction, cells were divided into CD45RA+ naive and CD45RA-negative memory subsets. This clone was recorded a few times. No antigen is known for it. Sequencing used immunoSEQ multiplex PCR; TCRdb keeps in-frame clones, though not all of them. The data hold over a million clones, with about 77% observed a single time. There are 14 residues in the CDR3. Trimming stripped 0 bases from V and 5 bases from J, with 6 bases between. Germline CDR1 SGDLS, CDR2 YYNGEE. Source material: memory CD4+ T cells sorted from blood. As for subset: CD45RA-negative fraction. The chain is built from TRBV9 and TRBJ1-6, with no clear D. The sequence derives from a man between 18 and 29 years old in good health. DNA of the CDR3: TGTGCCAGCAGCGTAGAACACAATAATTCACCCCTCCACTTT. Translation gives CASSVEHNNSPLHF.